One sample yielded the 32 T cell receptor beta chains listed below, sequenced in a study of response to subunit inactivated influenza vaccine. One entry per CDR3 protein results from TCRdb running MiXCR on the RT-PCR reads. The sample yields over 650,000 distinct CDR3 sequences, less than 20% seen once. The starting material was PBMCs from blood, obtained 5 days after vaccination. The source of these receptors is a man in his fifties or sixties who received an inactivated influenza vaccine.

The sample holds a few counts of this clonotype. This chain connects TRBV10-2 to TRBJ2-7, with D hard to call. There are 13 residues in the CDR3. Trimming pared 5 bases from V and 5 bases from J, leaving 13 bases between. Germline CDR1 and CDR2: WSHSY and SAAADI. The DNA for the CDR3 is TGCGCCAGCAGTTGGGCCCCGCCGAACGAGCAGTACTTC. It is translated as CASSWAPPNEQYF.

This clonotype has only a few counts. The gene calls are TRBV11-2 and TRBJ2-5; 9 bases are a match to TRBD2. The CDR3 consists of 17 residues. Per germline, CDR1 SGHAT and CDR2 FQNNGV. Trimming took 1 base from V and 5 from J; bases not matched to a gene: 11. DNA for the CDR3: TGTGCCAGCAGCTTAGTTCTGGCGACTAGCGGTTTTGAGACCCAGTACTTC. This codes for CASSLVLATSGFETQYF.

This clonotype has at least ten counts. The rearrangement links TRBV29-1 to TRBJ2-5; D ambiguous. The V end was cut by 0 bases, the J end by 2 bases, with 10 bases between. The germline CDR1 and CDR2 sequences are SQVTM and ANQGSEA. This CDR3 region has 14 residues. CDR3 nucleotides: TGCAGCGTTGAAGATAGTCTGGGACAAGAGACCCAGTACTTC. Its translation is CSVEDSLGQETQYF.

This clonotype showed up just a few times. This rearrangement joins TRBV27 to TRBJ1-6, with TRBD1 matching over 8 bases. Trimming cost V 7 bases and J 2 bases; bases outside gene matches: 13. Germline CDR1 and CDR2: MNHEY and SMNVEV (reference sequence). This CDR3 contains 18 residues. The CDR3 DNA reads TGTGCCAGCACTCGTCGGGCAGGGGGCATAGCCTATAATTCACCCCTCCACTTT. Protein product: CASTRRAGGIAYNSPLHF.

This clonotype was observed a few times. CDR3 region: CASGGSGNTEAFF. The DNA for the CDR3 is TGTGCCTCGGGCGGGTCGGGGAACACTGAAGCTTTCTTT. The chain links TRBV7-2 to TRBJ1-1; no firm D call. The CDR3 loop spans 13 amino acids. V was cut by 11 bases and J by 1 base, with 14 bases left in between. Germline CDR1 and CDR2: SGHTA and FQGNSA.

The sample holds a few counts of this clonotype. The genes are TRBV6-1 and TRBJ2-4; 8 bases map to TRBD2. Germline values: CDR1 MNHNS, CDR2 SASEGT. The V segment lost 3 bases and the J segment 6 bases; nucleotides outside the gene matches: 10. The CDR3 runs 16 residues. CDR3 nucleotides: TGTGCCAGCAGTGAGGTCTTGGCGGGGGGCGTAAACATTCAGTACTTC. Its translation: CASSEVLAGGVNIQYF.

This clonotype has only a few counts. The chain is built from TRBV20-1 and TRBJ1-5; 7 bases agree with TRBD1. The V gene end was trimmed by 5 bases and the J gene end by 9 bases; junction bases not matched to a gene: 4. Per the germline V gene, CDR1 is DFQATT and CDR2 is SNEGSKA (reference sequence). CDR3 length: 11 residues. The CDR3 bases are TGCAGTGCTGCCTACAGGGGGCCCCAGCATTTT. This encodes CSAAYRGPQHF.

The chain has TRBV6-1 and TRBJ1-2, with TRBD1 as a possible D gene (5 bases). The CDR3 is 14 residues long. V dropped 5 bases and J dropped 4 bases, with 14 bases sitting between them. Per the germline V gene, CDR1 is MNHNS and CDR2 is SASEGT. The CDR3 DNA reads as TGTGCCAGCAGTCGCCCGACAGCTTCCTATGGCTACACCTTC. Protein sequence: CASSRPTASYGYTF.

CDR3 nucleotide sequence: TGCGCCAGCAGCCCGACAGGTGTCGGCTACGAGCAGTACTTC. Translating it yields CASSPTGVGYEQYF. This rearrangement joins TRBV5-1 to TRBJ2-7, with D possibly TRBD1 on 6 matching bases. The V end was cut by 4 bases, the J end by 3 bases, with 14 bases between. The germline V gene encodes CDR1 SGHRS and CDR2 YFSETQ. This CDR3 contains 14 residues.

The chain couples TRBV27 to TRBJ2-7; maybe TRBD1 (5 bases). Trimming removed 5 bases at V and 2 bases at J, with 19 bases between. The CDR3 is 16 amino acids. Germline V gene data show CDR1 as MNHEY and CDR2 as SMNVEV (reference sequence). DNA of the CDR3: TGTGCCAGCAGTCCCTTGGGGAAAGCAGGGCCCTACGAGCAGTACTTC. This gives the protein CASSPLGKAGPYEQYF.

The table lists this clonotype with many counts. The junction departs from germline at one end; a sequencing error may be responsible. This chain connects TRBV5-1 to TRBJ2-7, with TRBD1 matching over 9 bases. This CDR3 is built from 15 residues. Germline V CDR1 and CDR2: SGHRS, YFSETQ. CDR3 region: CASSLSGQGPYEQYF. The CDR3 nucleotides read TGTGCCAGCAGTTTATCGGGACAGGGTCCTTACGAGCAGTACTTC.

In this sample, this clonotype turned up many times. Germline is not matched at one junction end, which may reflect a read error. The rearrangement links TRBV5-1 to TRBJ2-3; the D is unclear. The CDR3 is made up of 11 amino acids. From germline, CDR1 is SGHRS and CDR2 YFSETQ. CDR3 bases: TGTGCCAGCAGTGAAACAGATACGCAGTATTTT. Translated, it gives CASSETDTQYF.

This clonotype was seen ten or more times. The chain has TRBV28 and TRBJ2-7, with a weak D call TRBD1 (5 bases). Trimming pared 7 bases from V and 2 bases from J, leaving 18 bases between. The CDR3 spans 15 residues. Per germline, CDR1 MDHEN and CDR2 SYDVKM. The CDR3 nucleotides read TGTGCCAGCACCCCCACGAGCCAGGGTACCTACGAGCAGTACTTC. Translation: CASTPTSQGTYEQYF.

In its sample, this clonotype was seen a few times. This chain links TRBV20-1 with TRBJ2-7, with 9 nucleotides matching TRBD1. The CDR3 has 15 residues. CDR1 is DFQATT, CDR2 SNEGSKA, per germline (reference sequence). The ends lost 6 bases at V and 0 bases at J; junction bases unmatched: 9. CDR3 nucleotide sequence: TGCAGTGCACTGGGACAGGGTAAAATCTCCTACGAGCAGTACTTC. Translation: CSALGQGKISYEQYF.

Here the CDR3 reads CSASGTSGTNIQYF. The CDR3 nucleotides read TGCAGTGCTTCCGGGACTAGCGGGACCAACATTCAGTACTTC. The V and J genes are TRBV20-1 and TRBJ2-4; 13 bases agree with TRBD2. The CDR3 covers 14 residues. In germline, CDR1 is DFQATT, CDR2 SNEGSKA (reference sequence). Trimming removed 5 bases from V and 7 bases from J; junction bases left unmatched: 5.

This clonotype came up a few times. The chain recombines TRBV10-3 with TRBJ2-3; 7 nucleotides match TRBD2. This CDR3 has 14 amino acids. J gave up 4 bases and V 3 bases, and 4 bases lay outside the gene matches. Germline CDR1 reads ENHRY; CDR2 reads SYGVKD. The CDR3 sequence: CAISEAGISDTQYF. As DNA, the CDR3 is TGTGCCATCAGTGAAGCGGGGATTTCAGATACGCAGTATTTT.

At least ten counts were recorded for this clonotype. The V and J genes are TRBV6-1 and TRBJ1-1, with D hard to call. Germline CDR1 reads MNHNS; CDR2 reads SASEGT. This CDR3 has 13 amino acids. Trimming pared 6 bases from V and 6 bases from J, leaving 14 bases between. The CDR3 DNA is TGTGCCAGCAGATCCCCAAAGGCTCCTGAAGCTTTCTTT. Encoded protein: CASRSPKAPEAFF.

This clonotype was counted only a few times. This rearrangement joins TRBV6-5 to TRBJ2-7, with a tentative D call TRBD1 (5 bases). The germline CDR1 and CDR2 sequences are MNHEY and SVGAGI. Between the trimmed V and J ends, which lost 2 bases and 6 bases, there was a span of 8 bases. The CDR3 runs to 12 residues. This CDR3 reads CASSYARGEQYF. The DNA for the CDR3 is TGTGCCAGCAGTTACGCAAGGGGCGAGCAGTACTTC.

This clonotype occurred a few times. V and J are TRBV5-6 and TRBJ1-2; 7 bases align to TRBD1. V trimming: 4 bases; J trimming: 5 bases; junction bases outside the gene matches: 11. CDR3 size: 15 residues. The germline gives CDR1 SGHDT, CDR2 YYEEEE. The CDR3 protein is CASSAGGGGGYGYTF. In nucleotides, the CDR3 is TGTGCCAGCAGCGCAGGGGGAGGGGGCGGTTATGGCTACACCTTC.

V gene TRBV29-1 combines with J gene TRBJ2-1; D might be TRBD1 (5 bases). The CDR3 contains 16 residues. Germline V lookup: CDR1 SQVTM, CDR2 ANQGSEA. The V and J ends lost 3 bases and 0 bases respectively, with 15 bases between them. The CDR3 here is CSVESIRGSSYNEQFF. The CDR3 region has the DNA TGCAGCGTTGAGTCGATAAGGGGCAGCTCCTACAATGAGCAGTTCTTC.

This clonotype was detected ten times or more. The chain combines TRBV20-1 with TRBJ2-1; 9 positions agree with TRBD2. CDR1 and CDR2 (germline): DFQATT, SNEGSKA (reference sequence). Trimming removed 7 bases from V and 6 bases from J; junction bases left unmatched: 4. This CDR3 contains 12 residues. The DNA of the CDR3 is TGCAGTGAGGGCGGGAGGGCCAATGAGCAGTTCTTC. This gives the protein CSEGGRANEQFF.

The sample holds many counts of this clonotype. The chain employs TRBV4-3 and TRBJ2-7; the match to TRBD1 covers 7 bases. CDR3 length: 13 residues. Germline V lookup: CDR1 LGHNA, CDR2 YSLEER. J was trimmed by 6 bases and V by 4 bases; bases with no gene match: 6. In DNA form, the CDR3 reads TGCGCCAGCAGCCTTGTTAGACAGGGCGAGCAGTACTTC. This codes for CASSLVRQGEQYF.

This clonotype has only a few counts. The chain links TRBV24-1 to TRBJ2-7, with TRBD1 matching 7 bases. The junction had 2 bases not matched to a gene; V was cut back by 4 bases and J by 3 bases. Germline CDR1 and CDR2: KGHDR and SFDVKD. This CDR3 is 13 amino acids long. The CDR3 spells CATSEGGSYEQYF. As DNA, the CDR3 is TGTGCCACCAGTGAAGGGGGCAGCTACGAGCAGTACTTC.

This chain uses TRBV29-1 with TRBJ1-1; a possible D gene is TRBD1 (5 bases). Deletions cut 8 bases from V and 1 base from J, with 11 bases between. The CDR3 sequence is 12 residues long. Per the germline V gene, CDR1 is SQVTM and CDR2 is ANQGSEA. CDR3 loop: CSIRDSNTEAFF. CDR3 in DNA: TGCAGCATCAGGGATTCGAACACTGAAGCTTTCTTT.

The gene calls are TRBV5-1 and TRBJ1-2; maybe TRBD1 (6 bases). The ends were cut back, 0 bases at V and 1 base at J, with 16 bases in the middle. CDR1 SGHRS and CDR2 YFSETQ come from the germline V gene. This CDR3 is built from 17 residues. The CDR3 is CASSLAAGDVLNYGYTF. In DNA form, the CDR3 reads TGCGCCAGCAGCTTGGCGGCAGGGGACGTACTTAACTATGGCTACACCTTC.

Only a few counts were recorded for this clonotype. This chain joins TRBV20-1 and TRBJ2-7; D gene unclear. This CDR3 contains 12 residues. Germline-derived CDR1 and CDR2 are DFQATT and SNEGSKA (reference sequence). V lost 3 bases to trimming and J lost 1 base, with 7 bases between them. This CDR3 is CSASLVSYEQYF. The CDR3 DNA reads TGCAGTGCTAGTCTCGTTTCCTACGAGCAGTACTTC.

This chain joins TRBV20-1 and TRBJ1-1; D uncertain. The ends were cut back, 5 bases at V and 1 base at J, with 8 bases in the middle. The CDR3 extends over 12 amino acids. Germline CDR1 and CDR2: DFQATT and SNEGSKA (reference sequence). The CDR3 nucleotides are TGCAGTGCTGCGGTTGGGAACACTGAAGCTTTCTTT. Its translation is CSAAVGNTEAFF.

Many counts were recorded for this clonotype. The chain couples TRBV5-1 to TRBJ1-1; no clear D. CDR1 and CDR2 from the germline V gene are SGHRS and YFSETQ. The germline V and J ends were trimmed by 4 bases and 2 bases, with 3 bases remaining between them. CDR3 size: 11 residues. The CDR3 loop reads CASSANTEAFF. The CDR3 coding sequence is TGCGCCAGCAGCGCCAACACTGAAGCTTTCTTT.

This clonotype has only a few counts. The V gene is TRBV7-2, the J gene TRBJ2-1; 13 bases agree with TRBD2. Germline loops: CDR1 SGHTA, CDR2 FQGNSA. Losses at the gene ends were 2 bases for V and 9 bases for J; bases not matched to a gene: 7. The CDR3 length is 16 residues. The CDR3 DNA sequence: TGTGCCAGCAGCTTATTGGGACTAGCGGGATCGGGTGAGCAGTTCTTC. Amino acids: CASSLLGLAGSGEQFF. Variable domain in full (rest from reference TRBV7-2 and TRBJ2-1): GAGVSQSPSNKVTEKGKDVELRCDPISGHTALYWYRQSLGQGLEFLIYFQGNSAPDKSGLPSDRFSAERTGGSVSTLTIQRTQQEDSAVYLCASSLLGLAGSGEQFFGPGTRLTVL.

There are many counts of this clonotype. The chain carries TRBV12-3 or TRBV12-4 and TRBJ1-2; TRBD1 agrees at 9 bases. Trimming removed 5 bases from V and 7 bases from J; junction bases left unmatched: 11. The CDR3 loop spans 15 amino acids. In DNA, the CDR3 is TGTGCCAGCAGTCTGTGGGACAGGGAAGGGGGTGGCTACACCTTC. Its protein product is CASSLWDREGGGYTF.

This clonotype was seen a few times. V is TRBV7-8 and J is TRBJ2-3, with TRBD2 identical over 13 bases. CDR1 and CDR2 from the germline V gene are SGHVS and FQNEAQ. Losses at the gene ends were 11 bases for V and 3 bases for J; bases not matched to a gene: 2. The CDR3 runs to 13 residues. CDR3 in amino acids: CAGGLAGTDTQYF. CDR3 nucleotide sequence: TGTGCCGGGGGACTAGCGGGAACAGATACGCAGTATTTT.

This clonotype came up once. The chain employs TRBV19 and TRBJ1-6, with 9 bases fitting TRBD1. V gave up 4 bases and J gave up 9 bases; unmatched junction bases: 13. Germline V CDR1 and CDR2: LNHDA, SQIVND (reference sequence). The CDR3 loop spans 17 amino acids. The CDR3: CASSTTGTGISGSPLHF. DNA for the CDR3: TGTGCCAGTAGTACTACCGGGACAGGGATCTCCGGTTCACCCCTCCACTTT.